The sample holds many counts of the clone carrying this TCR beta chain. Patients counted as stable if ophthalmopathy did not develop within 18 months. Per the germline V gene, CDR1 is SGDLS and CDR2 is YYNGEE. V gave up 3 bases and J gave up 9 bases; unmatched junction bases: 10. The CDR3 has 15 residues. The sample belongs to a study of T cells in Graves' hyperthyroidism and ophthalmopathy. From RNA transcripts, TCR beta CDR3 regions were amplified. Primed by the HTBI set, a first-round RT-PCR was run on the TCR CDR3. In TCRdb, the multiplex PCR reads were re-called with MiXCR into one record per CDR3 protein. The sample records under 450,000 distinct CDR3 sequences, 15% to 18% being singletons.

The sequence was obtained from a woman between 18 and 29 years old with Graves' hyperthyroidism. This chain links TRBV9 with TRBJ2-2; 8 nucleotides match TRBD2. The sample was blood. CDR3 nucleotides: TGTGCCAGCAGCGGAACTAGCGGTCCTACCCGGGAGCTGTTTTTT. It encodes CASSGTSGPTRELFF.